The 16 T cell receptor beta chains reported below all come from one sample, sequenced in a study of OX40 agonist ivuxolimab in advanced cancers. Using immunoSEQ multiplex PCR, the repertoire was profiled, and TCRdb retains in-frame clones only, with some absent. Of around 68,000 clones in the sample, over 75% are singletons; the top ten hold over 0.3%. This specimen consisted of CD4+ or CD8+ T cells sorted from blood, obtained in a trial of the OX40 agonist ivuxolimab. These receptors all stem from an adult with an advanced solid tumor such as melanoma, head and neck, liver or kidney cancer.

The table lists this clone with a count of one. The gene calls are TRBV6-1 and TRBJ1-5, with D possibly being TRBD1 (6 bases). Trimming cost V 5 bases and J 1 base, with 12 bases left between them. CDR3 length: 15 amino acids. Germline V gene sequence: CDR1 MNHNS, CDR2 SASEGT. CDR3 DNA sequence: TGTGCCAGCAGTCTACAGGGTGGGAGCAATCAGCCCCAGCATTTT. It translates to CASSLQGGSNQPQHF.

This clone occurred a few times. The CDR3: CASSQSGTGGETQYF. CDR3 in DNA: TGCGCCAGCAGCCAATCCGGGACAGGGGGCGAGACCCAGTACTTC. The chain employs TRBV4-1 and TRBJ2-5; 12 bases align to TRBD1. Germline loops: CDR1 MGHRA, CDR2 YSYEKL. This CDR3 is 15 amino acids long. Unmatched junction bases numbered 3, after V lost 2 bases and J lost 5 bases.

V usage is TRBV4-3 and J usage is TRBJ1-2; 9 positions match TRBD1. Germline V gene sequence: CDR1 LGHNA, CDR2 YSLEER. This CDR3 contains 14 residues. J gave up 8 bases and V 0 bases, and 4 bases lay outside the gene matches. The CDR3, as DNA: TGCGCCAGCAGCCAAGACTGGACAGGGGTCGGCTACACCTTC. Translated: CASSQDWTGVGYTF.

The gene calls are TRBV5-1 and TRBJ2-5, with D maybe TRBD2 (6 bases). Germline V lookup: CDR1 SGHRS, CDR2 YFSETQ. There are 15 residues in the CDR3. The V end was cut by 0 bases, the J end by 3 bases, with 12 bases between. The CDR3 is CASSLEGGGKETQYF. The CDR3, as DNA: TGCGCCAGCAGCTTGGAAGGAGGAGGGAAAGAGACCCAGTACTTC.

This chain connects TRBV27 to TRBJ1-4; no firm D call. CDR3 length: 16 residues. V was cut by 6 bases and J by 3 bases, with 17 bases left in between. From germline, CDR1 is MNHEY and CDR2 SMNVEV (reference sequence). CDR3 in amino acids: CASSQSNSGANEKLFF. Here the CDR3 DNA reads TGTGCCAGCAGCCAAAGTAACAGCGGAGCTAATGAAAAACTGTTTTTT.

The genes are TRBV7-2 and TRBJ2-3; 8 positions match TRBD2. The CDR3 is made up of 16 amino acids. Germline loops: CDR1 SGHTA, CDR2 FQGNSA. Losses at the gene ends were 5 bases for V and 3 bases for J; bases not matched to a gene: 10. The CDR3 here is CASSPQNIAGTDTQYF. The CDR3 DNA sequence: TGTGCCAGCAGCCCTCAAAATATAGCGGGGACAGATACGCAGTATTTT. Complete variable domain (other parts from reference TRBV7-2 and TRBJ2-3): GAGVSQSPSNKVTEKGKDVELRCDPISGHTALYWYRQSLGQGLEFLIYFQGNSAPDKSGLPSDRFSAERTGGSVSTLTIQRTQQEDSAVYLCASSPQNIAGTDTQYFGPGTRLTVL.

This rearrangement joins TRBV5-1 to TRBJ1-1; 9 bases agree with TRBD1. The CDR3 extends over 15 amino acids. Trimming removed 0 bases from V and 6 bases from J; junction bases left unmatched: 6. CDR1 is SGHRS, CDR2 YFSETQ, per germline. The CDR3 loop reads CASSLAGTGLAEAFF. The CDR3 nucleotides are TGCGCCAGCAGCTTGGCCGGGACAGGGCTCGCTGAAGCTTTCTTT.

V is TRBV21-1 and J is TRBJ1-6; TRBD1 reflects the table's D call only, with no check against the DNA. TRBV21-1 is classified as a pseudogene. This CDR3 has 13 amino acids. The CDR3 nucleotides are TGTGCCAGCTGGACAGGGTCAAATTCACCCCTCCACTTT. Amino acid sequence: CASWTGSNSPLHF.

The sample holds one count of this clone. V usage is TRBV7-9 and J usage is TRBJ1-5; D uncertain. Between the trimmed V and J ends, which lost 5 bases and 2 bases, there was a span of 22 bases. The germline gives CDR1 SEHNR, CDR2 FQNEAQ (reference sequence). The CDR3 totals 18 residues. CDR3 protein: CASSQAGPSFQRNQPQHF. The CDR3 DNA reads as TGTGCCAGCAGCCAAGCCGGGCCTAGCTTCCAGCGCAATCAGCCCCAGCATTTT.

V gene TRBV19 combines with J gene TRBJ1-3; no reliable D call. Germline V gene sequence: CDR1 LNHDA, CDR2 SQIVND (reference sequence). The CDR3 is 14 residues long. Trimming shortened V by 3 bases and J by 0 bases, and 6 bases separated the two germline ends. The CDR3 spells CASSISFSGNTIYF. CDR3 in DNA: TGTGCCAGTAGTATCTCGTTCTCTGGAAACACCATATATTTT. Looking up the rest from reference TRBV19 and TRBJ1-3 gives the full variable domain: DGGITQSPKYLFRKEGQNVTLSCEQNLNHDAMYWYRQDPGQGLRLIYYSQIVNDFQKGDIAEGYSVSREKKESFPLTVTSAQKNPTAFYLCASSISFSGNTIYFGEGSWLTVV.

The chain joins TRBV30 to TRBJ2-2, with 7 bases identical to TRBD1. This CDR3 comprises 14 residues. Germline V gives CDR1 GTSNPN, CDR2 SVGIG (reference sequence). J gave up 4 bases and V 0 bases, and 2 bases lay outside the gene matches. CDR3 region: CAWSVAGGTGELFF. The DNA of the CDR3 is TGTGCCTGGAGTGTGGCAGGGGGCACCGGGGAGCTGTTTTTT.

The CDR3 is CASSLSAPAGGNTIYF. As DNA, the CDR3 is TGTGCCAGCAGTTTATCGGCCCCGGCGGGGGGAAACACCATATATTTT. The rearrangement uses TRBV27 and TRBJ1-3; D unresolved. This CDR3 has 16 amino acids. CDR1 and CDR2 (germline): MNHEY, SMNVEV (reference sequence). V was cut by 0 bases and J by 4 bases, with 13 bases left in between.

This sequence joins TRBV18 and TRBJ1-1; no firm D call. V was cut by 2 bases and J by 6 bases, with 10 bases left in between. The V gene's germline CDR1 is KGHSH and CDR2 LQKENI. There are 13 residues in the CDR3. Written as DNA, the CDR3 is TGTGCCAGCTCACCAATGGAGGGTTCTGAAGCTTTCTTT. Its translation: CASSPMEGSEAFF.

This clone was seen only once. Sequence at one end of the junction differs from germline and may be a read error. This CDR3 reads CASSQGSASKVF. The CDR3 DNA is TGCGCCAGCAGCCAAGGGTCGGCCTCCAAGGTCTTC. The rearrangement joins TRBV4-1 to TRBJ2-1; unclear D gene. The CDR3 totals 12 residues. Germline CDR1 MGHRA, CDR2 YSYEKL.

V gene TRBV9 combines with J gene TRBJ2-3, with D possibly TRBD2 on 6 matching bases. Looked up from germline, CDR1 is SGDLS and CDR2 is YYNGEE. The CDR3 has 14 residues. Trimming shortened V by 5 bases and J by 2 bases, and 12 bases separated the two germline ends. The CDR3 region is CASSWDFSTDTQYF. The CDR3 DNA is TGTGCCAGCAGTTGGGACTTCTCCACAGATACGCAGTATTTT.

CDR3 loop: CASRLDRGKLYEQFF. The CDR3, as DNA: TGTGCCAGCAGATTGGACAGGGGCAAATTGTATGAGCAGTTCTTC. This chain joins TRBV6-5 and TRBJ2-1, with 9 bases lining up with TRBD1. The V gene end was trimmed by 6 bases and the J gene end by 8 bases; junction bases not matched to a gene: 11. Germline assignment: CDR1 MNHEY and CDR2 SVGAGI. The length of the CDR3 is 15 residues.